This T cell receptor (beta chain) was sequenced for a study of blood T cell repertoires in COVID-19. Study information: Whether acute or convalescent, the COVID-19 samples came from the United States, Italy and Spain. From T cells, B-cell-depleted T cells, or PBMCs came the material, which was cDNA or gDNA.

CDR1 and CDR2 (germline): ENHRY, SYGVKD. The CDR3 has 13 amino acids. The V end lost 10 bases, the J end lost 2 bases, and 12 bases lay between the germline ends. Per the authors' pipeline: Reference gene primers were amplified, and this amplification served to estimate nucleated cell counts. Clones were read by immunoSEQ multiplex PCR, and TCRdb kept only the in-frame ones, dropping some. V and J calls and clone size are given by that table; D and trimming were obtained from the DNA. The sample consists of about 160,000 clones, more than 75% of them appearing once. The chain couples TRBV10-3 to TRBJ2-1, with TRBD2 as a possible D gene (7 bases). This TCR came from a man aged 55 to 70 with active or convalescent COVID-19. Sample: peripheral blood. The CDR3 nucleotides read TGTGCCACCACGGGGGGCACCTACAATGAGCAGTTCTTC. As protein: CATTGGTYNEQFF.